The sample holds many counts of the clone carrying this TCR beta chain. Its specificity is unknown. This CDR3 region has 13 residues. Trimming took off 6 bases at V and 7 bases at J, with 10 bases between the two ends. Single TCR cDNA molecules each had their own unique molecular identifier. TCRdb recomputed calls from the 5' RACE reads with MiXCR, one row per CDR3 protein. This sample has about 50,000 distinct CDR3 sequences; less than 9% occur once, and the top ten carry around 13%. This entry is derived from a study of spatial heterogeneity in lung cancer. Overall study context: Alpha-chain sequences were consistently detected less often than beta-chain sequences. Whole-study results and caveats: Detection of ubiquitous tumor TCRs in blood was higher at resection than follow-up.

Stated time point: sample taken at primary tumor resection. Sequencing was performed on whole RNA extracted from tumor and nontumor lung tissue, or from frozen PBMC, and the material was left unsorted. Samples were obtained from about 72 donors, all untreated early-stage non-small cell lung cancer patients. This specimen was PBMCs, taken at surgery. The clonotype comes from a female donor with early-stage non-small cell lung cancer. The rearrangement joins TRBV12-3 or TRBV12-4 to TRBJ1-6; D is uncertain. CDR3: CASRQRKNSPLHF. CDR3 in DNA: TGTGCCAGCAGACAAAGGAAGAATTCACCCCTCCACTTT.